This T cell receptor beta chain was sequenced during a study of cytomegalovirus exposure and HLA in healthy donors. Using immunoSEQ multiplex PCR, the repertoire was profiled, and TCRdb retains in-frame clones only, with some absent. This table has approximately 270,000 clones, around 91% appearing once. The CDR3 covers 18 residues. CDR1 and CDR2 (germline): MNHEY, SMNVEV (reference sequence). Trimming removed 6 bases at V and 0 bases at J, with 21 bases between. This sequence was found in a woman younger than 35 in good health and CMV-seronegative. This chain connects TRBV27 to TRBJ1-5; D gene uncertain. The sample consisted of PBMCs. For the CDR3, the DNA is TGTGCCAGCAGGACATTTTCGGCCCCGAAGTATAGCAATCAGCCCCAGCATTTT. Protein: CASRTFSAPKYSNQPQHF.